A single sample is the source of the 20 T cell receptor beta chains below, sequenced in a study of beta chain features in type 1 diabetes. Expressed TCRB transcripts were sequenced because the isolated RNA had all been reverse transcribed beforehand. The protocol was immunoSEQ multiplex PCR, while the TCRdb copy is restricted to in-frame clones and leaves out a portion. The table records more than 300,000 clones, around 8% of them present only once. The specimen sequenced was central memory CD4+ T cells from blood. The origin of the receptors is a woman aged 18-29 years in good health.

The chain carries TRBV11-1 and TRBJ2-7; 8 bases map to TRBD1. Germline assignment: CDR1 SGHAT and CDR2 FQDESV (reference sequence). V dropped 5 bases and J dropped 4; count of bases not matched to a gene: 10. The CDR3 loop spans 15 amino acids. In DNA, the CDR3 is TGTGCCAGCAGCACCCAGGGGGCCCCTGGGTACGAGCAGTACTTC. It codes for CASSTQGAPGYEQYF.

A few counts support this clone. This may be a read error, as it is one base from a much larger clone. This rearrangement joins TRBV27 to TRBJ2-5; D gene ambiguous. Germline assignment: CDR1 MNHEY and CDR2 SMNVEV (reference sequence). Deletions cut 6 bases from V and 0 bases from J, with 2 bases between. This CDR3 is built from 11 residues. The CDR3: CASRYQETQYF. In DNA form, the CDR3 reads TGTGCCAGCAGGTACCAAGAGACCCAGTACTTC.

This sequence joins TRBV29-1 and TRBJ1-1, with TRBD1 matching 7 bases. This CDR3 is 14 amino acids long. Germline CDR1 is SQVTM and CDR2 is ANQGSEA. The V segment lost 4 bases and the J segment 4 bases; nucleotides outside the gene matches: 9. CDR3 region: CSVGTQGGSTEAFF. The DNA of the CDR3 is TGCAGCGTTGGTACCCAGGGGGGTAGCACTGAAGCTTTCTTT.

This clone was seen a handful of times. The chain links TRBV28 to TRBJ1-1; D remains unclear. The CDR3 covers 13 residues. The germline CDR1 and CDR2 sequences are MDHEN and SYDVKM. The germline V and J ends were trimmed by 5 bases and 7 bases, with 14 bases remaining between them. CDR3 loop: CASSLQGQVEAFF. The CDR3 DNA is TGTGCCAGCAGTCTACAAGGTCAGGTTGAAGCTTTCTTT.

This clone appeared a few times. The chain is built from TRBV28 and TRBJ1-2, with TRBD1 matching over 7 bases. Germline V gives CDR1 MDHEN, CDR2 SYDVKM. Trimming at V came to 8 bases and at J to 2 bases, leaving 2 bases not matched to a gene. This CDR3 has 12 residues. CDR3 in amino acids: CASVTGNYGYTF. The CDR3 nucleotides are TGTGCCAGCGTGACAGGGAACTATGGCTACACCTTC.

The chain links TRBV12-5 to TRBJ1-2; D is unresolved. Deletions cut 4 bases from V and 0 bases from J, with 18 bases between. The CDR3 is 17 residues long. The germline CDR1 and CDR2 sequences are LGHNT and FRNRAP. CDR3 nucleotides: TGTGCTAGTGGTTGGCAGAGGCCCCGTGGGGCTAACTATGGCTACACCTTC. This gives the protein CASGWQRPRGANYGYTF.

This sequence joins TRBV2 and TRBJ2-5; D gene unclear. V shed 6 bases and J shed 2 bases, with 16 bases lying between them. This CDR3 spans 15 amino acids. In germline, CDR1 is SNHLY, CDR2 FYNNEI. In DNA form, the CDR3 reads TGTGCCAGCAGCCAAACAGCGACCCGACAAGAGACCCAGTACTTC. The encoded protein is CASSQTATRQETQYF.

In its sample, this clone was seen a few times. The V gene is TRBV11-2, the J gene TRBJ2-1, with TRBD2 identical over 11 bases. The CDR3 totals 15 residues. Germline-derived CDR1 and CDR2 are SGHAT and FQNNGV. J gave up 6 bases and V 4 bases, and 5 bases lay outside the gene matches. The CDR3 nucleotides are TGTGCCAGCAGCTGGGGACTAGCGGATAGCAATGAGCAGTTCTTC. Translation gives CASSWGLADSNEQFF.

This clone was counted only a few times. The gene calls are TRBV4-2 and TRBJ2-2; TRBD1 might be the D (5 bases). The length of the CDR3 is 16 residues. V was clipped by 0 bases and J by 2 bases, with 10 bases between them. Germline V lookup: CDR1 LGHNA, CDR2 YNFKEQ. The CDR3 is CASSQDRAFNTGELFF. The DNA for the CDR3 is TGTGCCAGCAGCCAAGACAGGGCCTTCAACACCGGGGAGCTGTTTTTT.

This clone has more than one count but fewer than ten. The genes are TRBV4-2 and TRBJ2-1, with D unclear. V lost 5 bases and J lost 5, with 19 bases in between. Per the germline V gene, CDR1 is LGHNA and CDR2 is YNFKEQ. The CDR3 covers 16 residues. As DNA, the CDR3 is TGTGCCAGCAGCGAAGCCTTGGGCAGGTCCAACAATGAGCAGTTCTTC. Translated, it gives CASSEALGRSNNEQFF.

This chain uses TRBV25-1 with TRBJ1-1, with D uncertain. Trimming took 0 bases from V and 9 from J, leaving 8 bases between them. Germline CDR1 and CDR2: MGHDK and SYGVNS. The length of the CDR3 is 12 residues. The CDR3, as DNA: TGTGCCAGCAGTGAATATCCCCACAAAGCTTTCTTT. It translates to CASSEYPHKAFF. The full variable domain, its missing parts supplied by reference TRBV25-1 and TRBJ1-1, is EADIYQTPRYLVIGTGKKITLECSQTMGHDKMYWYQQDPGMELHLIHYSYGVNSTEKGDLSSESTVSRIRTEHFPLTLESARPSHTSQYLCASSEYPHKAFFGQGTRLTVV.

Regarding this clone: One junction end disagrees with the germline gene, perhaps due to a read error. The chain is built from TRBV7-2 and TRBJ2-5, with 8 bases identical to TRBD2. Per germline, CDR1 SGHTA and CDR2 FQGNSA. The CDR3 contains 17 residues. CDR3 sequence: CASSRATGTSFIETQYF. In DNA, the CDR3 is TGCGCCAGCAGCCGTGCCACCGGGACTAGTTTTATTGAGACCCAGTACTTC.

This clone was found many times. This chain uses TRBV7-8 with TRBJ1-5; D is unclear. Trimming pared 1 base from V and 4 bases from J, leaving 5 bases between. Germline-derived CDR1 and CDR2 are SGHVS and FQNEAQ. CDR3 length: 13 residues. The CDR3 reads CASSLGVNQPQHF. As DNA, the CDR3 is TGTGCCAGCAGCTTAGGGGTTAATCAGCCCCAGCATTTT.

This clone was seen more than once but under ten times. The V call is TRBV15, the J call TRBJ2-3; the D is unclear. CDR3 length: 16 residues. The V gene lost 5 bases and the J gene lost 0 bases, with 15 bases spanning the gap. CDR1 LNHNV and CDR2 YYDKDF come from the germline V gene (reference sequence). The CDR3 sequence is CATSGAQRPSTDTQYF. The CDR3 nucleotides read TGTGCCACCAGCGGCGCTCAGAGACCTAGCACAGATACGCAGTATTTT.

In nucleotides, the CDR3 is TGCGCCAGCAGGGTCGGACAGGGAAAGGGCGAGCAGTACTTC. Translating it yields CASRVGQGKGEQYF. V is TRBV5-1 and J is TRBJ2-7; 8 nucleotides agree with TRBD1. The CDR3 extends over 14 amino acids. In germline, CDR1 is SGHRS, CDR2 YFSETQ. V shed 5 bases, J shed 6 bases, and the junction held 10 bases outside the gene matches.

This clone has more than one count but fewer than ten. This chain connects TRBV6-6 to TRBJ1-3; D not certain. Looked up from germline, CDR1 is MNHNY and CDR2 is SVGAGI (reference sequence). The CDR3 totals 15 residues. Between the trimmed V and J ends, which lost 4 bases and 0 bases, there was a span of 10 bases. The CDR3 sequence is CASSSPQSSGNTIYF. The CDR3 DNA reads TGTGCCAGCAGTTCGCCTCAGAGCTCTGGAAACACCATATATTTT.

The V call is TRBV6-1, the J call TRBJ2-7; D is unresolved. Per germline, CDR1 MNHNS and CDR2 SASEGT. This CDR3 comprises 13 residues. Trimming took 1 base from V and 4 from J, leaving 8 bases between them. The DNA of the CDR3 is TGTGCCAGCAGTGAAGGTTTTTGGTACGAGCAGTACTTC. The encoded protein is CASSEGFWYEQYF.

The chain joins TRBV15 to TRBJ1-2; D is ambiguous. V lost 0 bases and J 5 bases, leaving 7 bases between the germline ends. The germline V gene has CDR1 LNHNV and CDR2 YYDKDF (reference sequence). The CDR3 contains 13 residues. CDR3 sequence reads: CATSRDLIYGYTF. DNA for the CDR3: TGTGCCACCAGCAGAGATCTTATTTATGGCTACACCTTC. The variable domain in full, completed from reference TRBV15 and TRBJ1-2, reads DAMVIQNPRYQVTQFGKPVTLSCSQTLNHNVMYWYQQKSSQAPKLLFHYYDKDFNNEADTPDNFQSRRPNTSFCFLDIRSPGLGDTAMYLCATSRDLIYGYTFGSGTRLTVV.

This rearrangement joins TRBV29-1 to TRBJ2-4; 7 bases are a match to TRBD1. CDR1 is SQVTM and CDR2 is ANQGSEA in the germline V gene. The CDR3 loop spans 14 amino acids. Losses at the gene ends were 6 bases for V and 2 bases for J; bases not matched to a gene: 7. In DNA, the CDR3 is TGCAGCGTAGGGGGCGATTTGACCAAAAACATTCAGTACTTC. This translates into CSVGGDLTKNIQYF. The complete variable domain, with remaining parts taken from reference TRBV29-1 and TRBJ2-4, reads SAVISQKPSRDICQRGTSLTIQCQVDSQVTMMFWYRQQPGQSLTLIATANQGSEATYESGFVIDKFPISRPNLTFSTLTVSNMSPEDSSIYLCSVGGDLTKNIQYFGAGTRLSVL.

This clone was seen ten or more times. One end of the junction is discordant with germline, which a read error may explain. V and J are TRBV11-2 and TRBJ2-3, with D uncertain. The CDR3 is 14 amino acids. Germline-derived CDR1 and CDR2 are SGHAT and FQNNGV. In DNA, the CDR3 is TGTGCCAGCAGCCGTCTCGCTCGCACAGACACGCAGTATTTT. It encodes CASSRLARTDTQYF. Together with reference TRBV11-2 and TRBJ2-3, the CDR3 gives the full variable domain: EAGVAQSPRYKIIEKRQSVAFWCNPISGHATLYWYQQILGQGPKLLIQFQNNGVVDDSQLPKDRFSAERLKGVDSTLKIQPAKLEDSAVYLCASSRLARTDTQYFGPGTRLTVL.